A selection of T cell receptor beta chains follows, all from one sample in a study of blood T cell repertoires in COVID-19. The protocol was immunoSEQ multiplex PCR, while the TCRdb copy is restricted to in-frame clones and leaves out a portion. Of roughly 250,000 clones listed, over 75% are singletons. The sample consisted of PBMCs or T cells enriched from blood (not recorded which). These TCRs come from a woman aged 40 to 50 who had been exposed to COVID-19. Both conserved end residues are part of each CDR3. D genes are given only for firm matches. A row's size may be missing; if present it is once, few, many or a size class.

v_gene: TRBV18
abundance: .
j_gene: TRBJ1-6
d_gene: .
CDR3aa: CASSPRFRGLGMESPLHF
CDR3nt: TGTGCCAGCTCACCAAGGTTTAGAGGGCTAGGAATGGAGTCACCCCTCCACTTT

v_gene: TRBV14
abundance: .
j_gene: TRBJ2-5
d_gene: .
CDR3aa: CASRHRVGTQYF
CDR3nt: TGTGCCAGCAGGCACAGGGTCGGGACCCAGTACTTC

v_gene: TRBV9
abundance: .
j_gene: TRBJ1-6
d_gene: TRBD1
CDR3aa: CASSVGESGGSPLHF
CDR3nt: TGTGCCAGCAGCGTAGGAGAGTCAGGGGGTTCACCCCTCCACTTT

v_gene: TRBV9
abundance: many
j_gene: TRBJ1-6
d_gene: TRBD1
CDR3aa: CASTLGQTNSPLHF
CDR3nt: TGTGCCAGCACCCTGGGACAGACAAATTCACCCCTCCACTTT

v_gene: TRBV28
abundance: .
j_gene: TRBJ2-5
d_gene: TRBD1
CDR3aa: CASTTGQGQETQYF
CDR3nt: TGTGCCAGCACCACGGGACAGGGCCAAGAGACCCAGTACTTC

v_gene: TRBV6-5
abundance: .
j_gene: TRBJ2-7
d_gene: .
CDR3aa: CASSHRTVSSYEQYF
CDR3nt: TGTGCCAGCAGTCACCGGACAGTAAGCTCCTACGAGCAGTACTTC

v_gene: TRBV19
abundance: .
j_gene: TRBJ2-1
d_gene: TRBD1
CDR3aa: CASSIIIRQGNNEQFF
CDR3nt: TGTGCCAGTAGTATAATAATTAGACAGGGGAACAATGAGCAGTTCTTC

v_gene: TRBV7-2
abundance: .
j_gene: TRBJ1-1
d_gene: .
CDR3aa: CASSSPPQGPEAFF
CDR3nt: TGTGCCAGCAGCTCTCCCCCGCAGGGTCCTGAAGCTTTCTTT

v_gene: TRBV18
abundance: .
j_gene: TRBJ2-5
d_gene: TRBD1
CDR3aa: CASSNRGEETQYF
CDR3nt: TGTGCCAGCTCAAACAGGGGAGAAGAGACCCAGTACTTC

v_gene: TRBV11-2
abundance: .
j_gene: TRBJ2-1
d_gene: TRBD1
CDR3aa: CASSPWDSYNEQFF
CDR3nt: TGTGCCAGCAGCCCCTGGGACAGTTACAATGAGCAGTTCTTC

v_gene: TRBV7-8
abundance: .
j_gene: TRBJ2-3
d_gene: .
CDR3aa: CASSLREGTDTQYF
CDR3nt: TGTGCCAGCAGCTTGAGGGAGGGCACAGATACGCAGTATTTT

v_gene: TRBV5-1
abundance: .
j_gene: TRBJ2-1
d_gene: TRBD2
CDR3aa: CASSDPTSGRASNEQFF
CDR3nt: TGTGCCAGCAGCGATCCGACTAGCGGGAGGGCCAGTAATGAGCAGTTCTTC

v_gene: TRBV20-1
abundance: .
j_gene: TRBJ1-3
d_gene: .
CDR3aa: CSASFPNTIYF
CDR3nt: TGCAGTGCTAGCTTCCCAAACACCATATATTTT

v_gene: TRBV4-1
abundance: .
j_gene: TRBJ2-7
d_gene: TRBD2
CDR3aa: CASSQQHGRHRYEQYF
CDR3nt: TGCGCCAGCAGCCAACAACACGGGAGGCATCGGTACGAGCAGTACTTC

v_gene: TRBV7-3
abundance: .
j_gene: TRBJ2-1
d_gene: TRBD2
CDR3aa: CASSETPSGTDNEQFF
CDR3nt: TGTGCCAGCAGCGAAACACCTAGCGGGACCGACAATGAGCAGTTCTTC

v_gene: TRBV20-1
abundance: .
j_gene: TRBJ1-2
d_gene: .
CDR3aa: CSFKIYGYTF
CDR3nt: TGCAGCTTTAAAATCTATGGCTACACCTTC

v_gene: TRBV5-6
abundance: .
j_gene: TRBJ1-2
d_gene: .
CDR3aa: CASSPNYNRVRGYTF
CDR3nt: TGTGCCAGCAGCCCCAATTACAACCGGGTGCGTGGCTACACCTTC

v_gene: TRBV12-3/TRBV12-4
abundance: many
j_gene: TRBJ1-1
d_gene: TRBD1
CDR3aa: CASRFTGGTEAFF
CDR3nt: TGTGCCAGCAGATTTACAGGGGGCACTGAAGCTTTCTTT

v_gene: TRBV28
abundance: .
j_gene: TRBJ2-1
d_gene: .
CDR3aa: CASSWGGLRDNEQFF
CDR3nt: TGTGCCAGCAGTTGGGGCGGCCTACGTGACAATGAGCAGTTCTTC

v_gene: TRBV7-2
abundance: .
j_gene: TRBJ1-6
d_gene: .
CDR3aa: CASRDSTYNSPLHF
CDR3nt: TGTGCCAGCCGAGACAGTACCTATAATTCACCCCTCCACTTT

v_gene: TRBV30
abundance: few
j_gene: TRBJ1-1
d_gene: .
CDR3aa: CACQTSTGTEAFF
CDR3nt: TGTGCCTGTCAGACTTCTACGGGGACTGAAGCTTTCTTT

v_gene: TRBV11-3
abundance: .
j_gene: TRBJ2-2
d_gene: .
CDR3aa: CASSFSIIGQMNTGELFF
CDR3nt: TGTGCCAGCAGCTTCTCCATCATCGGACAGATGAACACCGGGGAGCTGTTTTTT

v_gene: TRBV27
abundance: .
j_gene: TRBJ1-4
d_gene: .
CDR3aa: CASRRQVGSEKLFF
CDR3nt: TGTGCCAGCAGGAGACAGGTCGGAAGTGAAAAACTGTTTTTT

v_gene: TRBV4-1
abundance: .
j_gene: TRBJ2-1
d_gene: TRBD2
CDR3aa: CASSHELAGLYNEQFF
CDR3nt: TGCGCCAGCAGCCACGAACTAGCGGGACTCTACAATGAGCAGTTCTTC

v_gene: TRBV18
abundance: .
j_gene: TRBJ2-3
d_gene: TRBD1
CDR3aa: CASSPLGQGPTSTDTQYF
CDR3nt: TGTGCCAGCTCACCATTGGGACAGGGGCCAACTAGCACAGATACGCAGTATTTT

v_gene: TRBV7-2
abundance: .
j_gene: TRBJ2-3
d_gene: .
CDR3aa: CASSLSSGKDTQYF
CDR3nt: TGTGCCAGCAGCTTAAGCTCCGGGAAAGATACGCAGTATTTT

v_gene: TRBV7-2
abundance: .
j_gene: TRBJ1-4
d_gene: .
CDR3aa: CASSLAGSEKLFF
CDR3nt: TGTGCCAGCAGCTTAGCCGGGAGTGAAAAACTGTTTTTT

v_gene: TRBV18
abundance: once
j_gene: TRBJ2-6
d_gene: .
CDR3aa: CASSPFTGSFQGSGANVLTF
CDR3nt: TGTGCCAGCTCACCATTTACAGGGTCATTTCAGGGGTCTGGGGCCAACGTCCTGACTTTC

v_gene: TRBV2
abundance: .
j_gene: TRBJ2-3
d_gene: .
CDR3aa: CASSNTGFTDTQYF
CDR3nt: TGTGCCAGCAGTAATACAGGGTTCACAGATACGCAGTATTTT

v_gene: TRBV5-1
abundance: .
j_gene: TRBJ2-3
d_gene: .
CDR3aa: CASSPTPGNKDTQYF
CDR3nt: TGCGCCAGCAGCCCTACCCCGGGGAATAAAGATACGCAGTATTTT

v_gene: TRBV28
abundance: .
j_gene: TRBJ2-2
d_gene: .
CDR3aa: CASSLTGELFF
CDR3nt: TGTGCCAGCAGCCTTACCGGGGAGCTGTTTTTT